This TCR beta chain emerged from a study of T cells in Graves' hyperthyroidism and ophthalmopathy. This clonotype was seen ten or more times. No antigen is known for it. Study-level results: Peripheral blood also featured most of the thyroid clonotypes expanded above 0.001.

Regions amplified from RNA transcripts were the TCR beta CDR3 regions. RT-PCR in the first round (using the HTBI primer set) targeted the TCR CDR3. TCRdb passed the multiplex PCR reads through MiXCR, listing each CDR3 protein once. Of 750,000 to 950,000 distinct CDR3 sequences listed, roughly 40% are singletons. Each diagnosis drew on symptoms, thyroxine, TRAb, thyroid ultrasound and orbital computed tomography findings. The authors took PBMCs from roughly 9.5 ml fresh peripheral blood. The J segment lost 2 bases and the V segment lost 8 bases, leaving 5 bases of the junction unmatched. Germline loops: CDR1 LNHNV, CDR2 YYDKDF (reference sequence). The CDR3 runs 13 residues.

This sequence was found in a man between 18 and 35 years old with Graves' hyperthyroidism. Sequencing was performed on blood. The genes are TRBV15 and TRBJ2-7; TRBD2 aligns across 8 bases. The CDR3 protein is CATARGETYEQYF. The CDR3 region has the DNA TGTGCCACCGCGCGGGGGGAAACCTACGAGCAGTACTTC.